Here is one TCR beta chain with its context. V lost 4 bases to trimming and J lost 0 bases, with 19 bases between them. This CDR3 has 17 residues. From germline, CDR1 is GTSNPN and CDR2 SVGIG (reference sequence). TCRdb ran MiXCR on the RT-PCR reads and lists one entry per CDR3 protein. The data contain almost 700,000 distinct CDR3 sequences, 14% of them singletons. The chain has TRBV30 and TRBJ2-1; maybe TRBD1 (5 bases). The sample consisted of memory CD4+ T cells from blood. The source is a female donor in good health, serving as a healthy control. The CDR3 loop is CAWTSSDSESSYNEQFF. The CDR3 region has the DNA TGTGCCTGGACATCCTCAGACAGCGAAAGCTCCTACAATGAGCAGTTCTTC.